This passage covers 10 T cell receptor beta chains from one sample sequenced in a study of T cell changes during pregnancy in multiple sclerosis. Here immunoSEQ multiplex PCR was the method, and the copy in TCRdb shows in-frame clones only, minus some. This sample has roughly 72,000 clones, with around nine tenths found just once. Sequencing used CD4+ T cells from peripheral blood mononuclear cells, obtained before pregnancy. The source of these receptors is a female donor with multiple sclerosis, enrolled in a pregnancy study.

The chain links TRBV27 to TRBJ2-2, with 7 bases aligning to TRBD2. Germline CDR1 and CDR2: MNHEY and SMNVEV (reference sequence). The V gene end was trimmed by 6 bases and the J gene end by 4 bases; junction bases not matched to a gene: 5. This CDR3 spans 14 amino acids. The CDR3, as DNA: TGTGCCAGCAGGAGAGGGGAGGGCACCGGGGAGCTGTTTTTT. Translating gives CASRRGEGTGELFF.

A note on this clone: The germline gene is not matched at one end of the junction; a read error may be the cause. This chain uses TRBV19 with TRBJ2-1; D is unresolved. Per the germline V gene, CDR1 is LNHDA and CDR2 is SQIVND (reference sequence). This CDR3 region has 12 residues. CDR3 region: CASGIDRDEQFF. The DNA of the CDR3 is TGTGCCAGTGGTATCGATCGGGATGAGCAGTTCTTC.

This chain links TRBV30 with TRBJ1-2; no firm D call. Trimming took 5 bases from V and 4 from J, leaving 5 bases between them. The CDR3 loop spans 10 amino acids. In germline, CDR1 is GTSNPN, CDR2 SVGIG (reference sequence). The CDR3 reads CAWGIYGYTF. CDR3 bases: TGTGCCTGGGGCATCTATGGCTACACCTTC.

The chain employs TRBV5-1 and TRBJ2-7; TRBD1 is a possible D gene (6 bases). CDR1 is SGHRS, CDR2 YFSETQ, per germline. The CDR3 length is 15 residues. Trimming took 1 base from V and 5 from J, leaving 16 bases between them. In DNA, the CDR3 is TGCGCCAGCAGCTTGATCCCAACAGGGAACAACGAGCAGTACTTC. This gives the protein CASSLIPTGNNEQYF. Using reference TRBV5-1 and TRBJ2-7 for the parts outside the CDR3, the full variable domain is KAGVTQTPRYLIKTRGQQVTLSCSPISGHRSVSWYQQTPGQGLQFLFEYFSETQRNKGNFPGRFSGRQFSNSRSEMNVSTLELGDSALYLCASSLIPTGNNEQYFGPGTRLTVT.

The V gene is TRBV30, the J gene TRBJ2-7; TRBD1 is a possible D gene (6 bases). There are 14 residues in the CDR3. With 0 bases removed from V and 3 bases from J, the gap between germline ends came to 12 bases. Germline V CDR1 and CDR2: GTSNPN, SVGIG (reference sequence). This CDR3 reads CAWSVVGGGYEQYF. The CDR3 nucleotides are TGTGCCTGGAGTGTAGTTGGGGGCGGCTACGAGCAGTACTTC.

The chain combines TRBV2 with TRBJ2-1, with 10 bases identical to TRBD2. Losses at the gene ends were 6 bases for V and 6 bases for J; bases not matched to a gene: 2. Germline-derived CDR1 and CDR2 are SNHLY and FYNNEI. This CDR3 comprises 13 residues. The CDR3 protein is CASSRTSGNEQFF. For the CDR3, the DNA is TGTGCCAGCAGCCGGACTAGCGGCAATGAGCAGTTCTTC.

V is TRBV19 and J is TRBJ2-1; 9 bases match TRBD2. CDR3 length: 15 residues. V lost 6 bases, J lost 7 bases, and 10 bases stayed unmatched. Germline V CDR1 and CDR2: LNHDA, SQIVND (reference sequence). The CDR3 DNA reads TGTGCCAGTAGGGACCTAGCGGGAAGGTCTAATGAGCAGTTCTTC. Residues: CASRDLAGRSNEQFF.

The chain is built from TRBV19 and TRBJ1-6, with TRBD1 identical over 7 bases. J gave up 6 bases and V 3 bases, and 2 bases lay outside the gene matches. Germline CDR1 and CDR2: LNHDA and SQIVND (reference sequence). The CDR3 length is 14 residues. CDR3: CASSIRGFNSPLHF. The DNA of the CDR3 is TGTGCCAGTAGTATCAGGGGGTTTAATTCACCCCTCCACTTT.

The chain uses TRBV7-9 and TRBJ2-2, with D possibly matching TRBD2 (6 bases). V lost 2 bases and J lost 4, with 11 bases in between. The CDR3 is 15 amino acids. The germline V gene has CDR1 SEHNR and CDR2 FQNEAQ (reference sequence). CDR3 bases: TGTGCCAGCAGCTTATCCCCCGGGGGCACCGGGGAGCTGTTTTTT. Translated, it gives CASSLSPGGTGELFF.

The chain uses TRBV7-3 and TRBJ2-2, with TRBD1 as a possible D gene (6 bases). Trimming stripped 0 bases from V and 2 bases from J, with 7 bases between. The germline V gene encodes CDR1 SGHTA and CDR2 FQGTGA. The CDR3 spans 15 residues. Here the CDR3 DNA reads TGTGCCAGCAGCTTAACAGGGACAAACACCGGGGAGCTGTTTTTT. Its translation: CASSLTGTNTGELFF. Full variable domain (outside the CDR3, taken from reference TRBV7-3 and TRBJ2-2): GAGVSQTPSNKVTEKGKYVELRCDPISGHTALYWYRQSLGQGPEFLIYFQGTGAADDSGLPNDRFFAVRPEGSVSTLKIQRTERGDSAVYLCASSLTGTNTGELFFGEGSRLTVL.